Below, one T cell receptor beta chain is given with its context. Its antigen remains undetermined. No clone much larger than this one lies a single base away; base qualities are absent. The data derive from a study of blood T cell repertoires in COVID-19 (dated by TCRdb to about 2020). About the study as a whole: Samples from collaborators originated in the United States, Italy and Spain and spanned both the acute and convalescent phases of COVID-19. The prospective study material was composed of cDNA or gDNA derived from T cells, B-cell-depleted T cells, or PBMCs. The repertoires were made available in a free public database intended to serve as a resource for research on the immune response to SARS-CoV-2. Samples came from the ongoing ImmuneRACE study (first 160 participants) plus 1,254 subjects from 6 global collaborators. The sample metadata nearly always contained a de-identified subject ID, COVID-19 status, age in years and sex. Deeply sampled blood TCRbeta repertoires from subjects exposed to, actively infected with, or recovered from COVID-19 were included in the dataset. Where available, HLA class I and class II types were obtained from metadata supplied by the sample provider rather than from assay-based typing. What the study reported, not specific to this receptor: The amount of clinical and demographic metadata varied by source and participant and was provided uncurated.

At one collaborating source in Seattle, patients were enrolled during active infection and were followed longitudinally through the course of disease. Whole blood was collected in K2EDTA tubes by collaborating institutions according to the institutions' own protocols. For TCRbeta analysis, collaborator samples were shipped as frozen whole blood, as isolated PBMCs, or as DNA extracted from either sample type. TCRbeta CDR3 regions were amplified from genomic DNA by means of the immunoSEQ Assay, a bias-controlled multiplex PCR. The authors processed their data as follows. Nucleated cell counts per sample were estimated from amplification of reference gene primers within the assay. To quantify the absolute abundance of each unique TCRbeta CDR3 rearrangement, sequence reads were collapsed and filtered. For each sample, productive Simpson clonality was calculated as the square root of Simpson's diversity index over productive rearrangements. TCRdb took over this immuneACCESS table, retaining in-frame rearrangements with V and J assigned. Such tables are incomplete; in checked studies, under half of the missing clones stem from an unresolved V gene, and the remainder is unexplained. V and J calls and clone size come straight from that table; D and trimming were deduced from the DNA. This sample comprises approximately 100,000 clones, 85% to 90% of them detected only once. Roughly 4.2% of the sample is in the top ten clones.

The CDR3 spans 17 residues, from the cysteine through the phenylalanine. Solely the CDR3 DNA is kept, with 51 bases framed from the first base. The germline V gene (reference sequence) specifies SGHKS as CDR1 and YYEKEE as CDR2. Trimming at the junction amounts to 1 base on V and 2 bases on J, and the germline ends lie 17 bases apart. The TCR sequence derives from a human donor with COVID-19, enrolled during active disease. The donor label of this sample is uncertain. Specimen: peripheral blood. The chain is encoded by TRBV5-5 joined to TRBJ2-3; TRBD1 is a weak D gene call, 6 bases matching. The CDR3 region: CASSLSPTGRVTDTQYF. The DNA sequence is TGTGCCAGCAGCTTGTCGCCGACAGGCCGGGTCACAGATACGCAGTATTTT. Where the CDR3 stops, the reference TRBV5-5 and TRBJ2-3 genes take over; the full variable domain is DAGVTQSPTHLIKTRGQQVTLRCSPISGHKSVSWYQQVLGQGPQFIFQYYEKEERGRGNFPDRFSARQFPNYSSELNVNALLLGDSALYLCASSLSPTGRVTDTQYFGPGTRLTVL.